One sample yielded the 30 T cell receptor beta chains listed below, sequenced in a study of T cell repertoires in cytomegalovirus infection. TCRdb re-analysed the reads in MiXCR, keeping a single row per CDR3 protein. The sample has about 900,000 distinct CDR3 sequences; roughly 31% are singletons. These receptors have no known antigen. The specimen was cultured CD8+ T cells from PBMCs, collected from culture after CMV antigen stimulation. These receptors all stem from a human donor in good health (CMV status not recorded). Some clones in this sample may be carry-over from other donors' samples.

This clonotype appeared many times. The chain carries TRBV7-6 and TRBJ2-5; TRBD1 is a possible D gene (6 bases). The V end was cut by 5 bases, the J end by 6 bases, with 19 bases between. The CDR3 length is 15 residues. Per germline, CDR1 SGHVS and CDR2 FNYEAQ. In DNA form, the CDR3 reads TGTGCCAGCAGCCAGGGGTCGGGTGTGGTGAAGACCCAGTACTTC. Its translation: CASSQGSGVVKTQYF.

This chain uses TRBV20-1 with TRBJ1-2; the D gene is possibly TRBD1 (6 bases). V was shortened by 2 bases and J by 5 bases, with 9 bases between the two germline ends. The germline V gene encodes CDR1 DFQATT and CDR2 SNEGSKA (reference sequence). This CDR3 is built from 12 residues. CDR3 region: CSARRGGYGYTF. The CDR3, as DNA: TGCAGTGCTAGAAGGGGGGGTTATGGCTACACCTTC.

This chain links TRBV12-3 or TRBV12-4 with TRBJ1-5; D unclear. Trimming removed 5 bases at V and 2 bases at J, with 10 bases between. This CDR3 has 14 residues. CDR3 sequence: CASSLLRGNQPQHF. The CDR3 DNA reads TGTGCCAGCAGTCTATTACGGGGCAATCAGCCCCAGCATTTT.

A few counts support this clonotype. This sequence joins TRBV4-3 and TRBJ2-5; 9 positions agree with TRBD2. V shed 3 bases and J 4 bases; nucleotides not matched to a gene: 6. CDR1 is LGHNA and CDR2 is YSLEER in the germline V gene. CDR3 length: 15 residues. CDR3 protein: CASSQGLAYLETQYF. The CDR3 DNA reads as TGCGCCAGCAGCCAGGGACTAGCATATTTAGAGACCCAGTACTTC.

The chain has TRBV4-1 and TRBJ2-5, with 9 bases identical to TRBD1. Germline V gene lookup returns CDR1 MGHRA and CDR2 YSYEKL. The CDR3 covers 14 residues. Germline trimming cut 6 bases from V and 7 bases from J; bases unmatched to any gene: 9. This CDR3 is CASSPRTGDVTQYF. CDR3 DNA: TGCGCCAGCAGTCCCAGGACAGGGGATGTGACCCAGTACTTC.

The V and J genes are TRBV7-9 and TRBJ1-6, with 8 nucleotides matching TRBD1. The germline V gene encodes CDR1 SEHNR and CDR2 FQNEAQ (reference sequence). V trimming: 1 base; J trimming: 7 bases; junction bases outside the gene matches: 12. The CDR3 spans 18 residues. This CDR3 reads CASSLGWDRRSMNSPLHF. The CDR3 DNA is TGTGCCAGCAGCTTAGGTTGGGACAGGCGAAGTATGAATTCACCCCTCCACTTT.

J is TRBJ1-3 and V is TRBV19, with D maybe TRBD1 (5 bases). This CDR3 has 15 residues. V lost 5 bases, J lost 0 bases, and 11 bases lay in between. The germline V gene has CDR1 LNHDA and CDR2 SQIVND (reference sequence). The CDR3 sequence is CASSVTGTSGNTIYF. DNA for the CDR3: TGTGCCAGTAGTGTGACCGGGACCTCTGGAAACACCATATATTTT.

This clonotype was counted a few times. The chain recombines TRBV7-9 with TRBJ2-7; D gene uncertain. The V and J ends lost 0 bases and 2 bases respectively, with 14 bases between them. Germline V gene lookup returns CDR1 SEHNR and CDR2 FQNEAQ (reference sequence). This CDR3 has 16 amino acids. CDR3 DNA: TGTGCCAGCAGCTTAGCGGTGGGTTTACGGGCCTACGAGCAGTACTTC. It specifies CASSLAVGLRAYEQYF.

The sample holds many counts of this clonotype. The V call is TRBV7-9, the J call TRBJ1-1; D not certain. The CDR3 sequence is 14 residues long. V was trimmed by 1 base and J by 4 bases, leaving 10 bases between them. Germline CDR1 and CDR2: SEHNR and FQNEAQ (reference sequence). CDR3 sequence (DNA): TGTGCCAGCAGCTTAGTCAGGTGGGGCACTGAAGCTTTCTTT. It translates to CASSLVRWGTEAFF.

A few counts support this clonotype. The chain has TRBV7-2 and TRBJ2-7; D not certain. There are 11 residues in the CDR3. V was trimmed by 2 bases and J by 5 bases, leaving 4 bases between them. CDR1 is SGHTA, CDR2 FQGNSA, per germline. CDR3 sequence (DNA): TGTGCCAGCAGCTTATTGAACGAGCAGTACTTC. It encodes CASSLLNEQYF.

This chain links TRBV6-1 with TRBJ1-1; 8 nucleotides agree with TRBD1. The CDR3 length is 19 residues. V lost 1 base to trimming and J lost 0 bases; unmatched junction nucleotides: 13. From germline, CDR1 is MNHNS and CDR2 SASEGT. The CDR3, as DNA: TGTGCCAGCAGTGAAGTCCTGGGACAGGAGATTAGTCTGAACACTGAAGCTTTCTTT. Protein: CASSEVLGQEISLNTEAFF.

The chain carries TRBV7-6 and TRBJ2-4, with 7 nucleotides matching TRBD2. The CDR3 is 14 amino acids. V lost 5 bases, J lost 3 bases, and 4 bases stayed unmatched. CDR1 and CDR2 from the germline V gene are SGHVS and FNYEAQ. CDR3 sequence: CASSPRTSKNIQYF. The CDR3 nucleotides read TGTGCCAGCAGCCCTCGGACTAGCAAAAACATTCAGTACTTC.

This clonotype was observed a few times. This sequence joins TRBV7-9 and TRBJ2-2; no clear D gene. V was trimmed by 1 base and J by 9 bases, leaving 6 bases between them. Germline-derived CDR1 and CDR2 are SEHNR and FQNEAQ (reference sequence). This CDR3 region has 12 residues. The CDR3 DNA follows: TGTGCCAGCAGCTTAGACCCCCGGGAGCTGTTTTTT. Translating it yields CASSLDPRELFF. The full variable domain, with the rest looked up from reference TRBV7-9 and TRBJ2-2, is DTGVSQNPRHKITKRGQNVTFRCDPISEHNRLYWYRQTLGQGPEFLTYFQNEAQLEKSRLLSDRFSAERPKGSFSTLEIQRTEQGDSAMYLCASSLDPRELFFGEGSRLTVL.

The chain employs TRBV29-1 and TRBJ2-7; the match to TRBD1 covers 10 bases. V trimming: 0 bases; J trimming: 6 bases; junction bases outside the gene matches: 8. Germline CDR1 and CDR2: SQVTM and ANQGSEA. This CDR3 comprises 15 residues. In DNA, the CDR3 is TGCAGCGTTGAAGACCCGGGACAGGGGTATCGCGAGCAGTACTTC. The encoded protein is CSVEDPGQGYREQYF.

Only a few counts were recorded for this clonotype. V usage is TRBV5-5 and J usage is TRBJ2-7, with TRBD1 identical over 7 bases. The CDR3 spans 16 residues. J lost 7 bases, V lost 2 bases, and 15 bases had no gene match. CDR1 SGHKS and CDR2 YYEKEE come from the germline V gene (reference sequence). The CDR3 reads CASSFSFVSTGWEQYF. For the CDR3, the DNA is TGTGCCAGCAGCTTCTCGTTCGTTTCGACAGGGTGGGAGCAGTACTTC. Using reference TRBV5-5 and TRBJ2-7 for the parts outside the CDR3, the full variable domain is DAGVTQSPTHLIKTRGQQVTLRCSPISGHKSVSWYQQVLGQGPQFIFQYYEKEERGRGNFPDRFSARQFPNYSSELNVNALLLGDSALYLCASSFSFVSTGWEQYFGPGTRLTVT.

The gene calls are TRBV6-2 or TRBV6-3 and TRBJ1-6; possible D gene TRBD1, 6 bases. V lost 4 bases to trimming and J lost 8 bases, with 15 bases between them. CDR1 and CDR2 (germline): MNHEY, SVGEGT. The CDR3 is 15 amino acids. The CDR3 bases are TGTGCCAGCAGTTTGTACCGGGACAACTATTCACCCCTCCACTTT. Translating gives CASSLYRDNYSPLHF.

J is TRBJ2-6 and V is TRBV20-1; D unclear. The V gene's germline CDR1 is DFQATT and CDR2 SNEGSKA (reference sequence). V lost 3 bases, J lost 4 bases, and 4 bases lay in between. The CDR3 consists of 12 residues. The CDR3 loop reads CSASGGANVLTF. In nucleotides, the CDR3 is TGCAGTGCTAGTGGGGGGGCCAACGTCCTGACTTTC.

This clonotype has a handful of counts. The chain employs TRBV7-2 and TRBJ2-7, with 7 bases matching TRBD2. J lost 6 bases, V lost 1 base, and 6 bases had no gene match. The germline CDR1 and CDR2 sequences are SGHTA and FQGNSA. This CDR3 is built from 14 residues. The DNA of the CDR3 is TGTGCCAGCAGCTTAGGGGGGGGTCTGGGCGAGCAGTACGTC. Amino acid sequence: CASSLGGGLGEQYV.

Worth noting for this clonotype: A much larger clone lies a single base off, so this may be a read error. The chain combines TRBV11-2 with TRBJ2-4, with 7 bases that match TRBD1. The CDR3 loop spans 16 amino acids. J was trimmed by 8 bases and V by 8 bases; bases with no gene match: 18. Germline-derived CDR1 and CDR2 are SGHAT and FQNNGV. CDR3: CASCRTTGILRDIQYF. The CDR3 DNA is TGTGCCAGCTGCCGAACGACAGGGATCTTACGGGACATTCAGTACTTC.

The J gene is TRBJ1-2, the V gene TRBV6-5, with a tentative D call TRBD1 (5 bases). The CDR3 spans 12 residues. Germline V gives CDR1 MNHEY, CDR2 SVGAGI. Between the trimmed V and J ends, which lost 2 bases and 7 bases, there was a span of 8 bases. The CDR3 sequence is CASSYQGSGYTF. Written as DNA, the CDR3 is TGTGCCAGCAGTTACCAGGGCTCTGGCTACACCTTC.

This clonotype has only a few counts. V and J are TRBV12-3 or TRBV12-4 and TRBJ2-2; D is unclear. V gave up 7 bases and J gave up 6 bases, with 9 bases separating them. This CDR3 is built from 12 residues. The CDR3 is CASTPRAGELFF. The CDR3 region has the DNA TGTGCCAGCACACCGCGCGCCGGGGAGCTGTTTTTT.

This clonotype was observed a handful of times. V usage is TRBV7-8 and J usage is TRBJ2-7; TRBD2 matches at 12 bases. Germline V gives CDR1 SGHVS, CDR2 FQNEAQ. The V gene end was trimmed by 5 bases and the J gene end by 5 bases; junction bases not matched to a gene: 7. There are 15 residues in the CDR3. CDR3 coding DNA: TGTGCCAGCAGCCCGACTAGCGGGGGATATAACGAGCAGTACGTC. Its protein product is CASSPTSGGYNEQYV.

This clonotype was seen a few times. The chain's CDR3 is CASSQSARPKEQYV. CDR3 coding DNA: TGCGCCAGCAGTCAATCGGCCAGACCTAAAGAGCAGTACGTC. The chain links TRBV23-1 to TRBJ2-7; D is unresolved. TRBV23-1 is an ORF, and what it does is uncertain. The V and J ends lost 0 bases and 7 bases respectively, with 13 bases between them. The CDR3 is made up of 14 amino acids.

The chain recombines TRBV5-4 with TRBJ2-1; a possible D gene is TRBD1 (6 bases). V lost 0 bases to trimming and J lost 7 bases, with 17 bases between them. Germline V lookup: CDR1 SGHNT, CDR2 YYREEE (reference sequence). CDR3 size: 16 residues. CDR3 DNA: TGTGCCAGCAGCTTGGAAGAGGGGGTAAGGGGAAATGAGCAGTTCTTC. Translated, it gives CASSLEEGVRGNEQFF.

As for this clonotype: An end of the junction does not agree with germline; a read error may underlie this. The CDR3 nucleotides are TGTGTCAGCAGCTACCGACAGGGAAAAGGTGCAGATACGCAGTATTTT. Translated, it gives CVSSYRQGKGADTQYF. The chain joins TRBV7-4 to TRBJ2-3; 7 nucleotides agree with TRBD1. The CDR3 length is 16 residues. The V gene's germline CDR1 is SGHVT and CDR2 SQSDAQ.

This clonotype was counted between two and nine times. V is TRBV6-1 and J is TRBJ2-6; unclear D gene. CDR1 is MNHNS, CDR2 SASEGT, per germline. The CDR3 is made up of 17 amino acids. V gave up 0 bases and J gave up 4 bases, with 13 bases separating them. CDR3 residues: CASSEALLGLGANVLTF. CDR3 nucleotides: TGTGCCAGCAGTGAAGCGCTTCTAGGGCTAGGGGCCAACGTCCTGACTTTC.

This clonotype has a handful of counts. The gene calls are TRBV5-1 and TRBJ2-7; D is possibly TRBD1 or TRBD2 (5 bases each). There are 12 residues in the CDR3. The germline gives CDR1 SGHRS, CDR2 YFSETQ. The V and J ends lost 7 bases and 5 bases respectively, with 13 bases between them. In DNA, the CDR3 is TGCGCCAGCCGAGGGGCTTCCCACGAGCAGTACTTC. This codes for CASRGASHEQYF. Drawing the rest from reference TRBV5-1 and TRBJ2-7, the complete variable domain is KAGVTQTPRYLIKTRGQQVTLSCSPISGHRSVSWYQQTPGQGLQFLFEYFSETQRNKGNFPGRFSGRQFSNSRSEMNVSTLELGDSALYLCASRGASHEQYFGPGTRLTVT.

There are a few counts of this clonotype. V gene TRBV4-2 combines with J gene TRBJ1-3; D is perhaps TRBD1 (5 bases). The V end was cut by 2 bases, the J end by 0 bases, with 17 bases between. This CDR3 is 18 amino acids long. Germline V gives CDR1 LGHNA, CDR2 YNFKEQ. CDR3 protein: CASSQWDGGVHSGNTIYF. The CDR3 DNA follows: TGTGCCAGCAGCCAATGGGACGGGGGGGTTCACTCTGGAAACACCATATATTTT.

The chain has TRBV12-3 or TRBV12-4 and TRBJ2-7; D not certain. The CDR3 length is 12 residues. Trimming took 3 bases from V and 6 from J, leaving 9 bases between them. CDR3 DNA sequence: TGTGCCAGCAGTTTTGGGCCAATCGAGCAGTACTTC. Residues: CASSFGPIEQYF.

A few counts support this clonotype. The chain has TRBV27 and TRBJ2-1, with TRBD2 matching 11 bases. V trimming: 6 bases; J trimming: 2 bases; junction bases outside the gene matches: 9. The CDR3 length is 17 residues. Germline V gene data show CDR1 as MNHEY and CDR2 as SMNVEV (reference sequence). The CDR3 here is CASSLIGTSGTYNEQFF. CDR3 coding DNA: TGTGCCAGCAGCCTCATAGGGACTAGCGGAACCTACAATGAGCAGTTCTTC.